One and the same sample provided the 22 T cell receptor beta chains below, sequenced in a study of T cells in tuberculosis. Measured with immunoSEQ multiplex PCR; TCRdb has only the in-frame clones, and not every one. The sample gives under 45,000 clones, 91% of which show up once; about 2.4% is in the top ten. Time point defined: new active TB diagnosis, blood taken before or within 7 days of starting treatment. The sequences come from PBMCs, collected at tuberculosis diagnosis. The receptors shown here come from an adult with tuberculosis.

The V and J genes are TRBV27 and TRBJ1-1; TRBD1 matches 8 bases. V gave up 3 bases and J gave up 6 bases; unmatched junction bases: 6. CDR3 length: 14 amino acids. Germline V gene lookup returns CDR1 MNHEY and CDR2 SMNVEV (reference sequence). The CDR3 DNA follows: TGTGCCAGCAGTTTCACACAGGGGGGGCCTGAAGCTTTCTTT. Its protein is CASSFTQGGPEAFF.

V and J are TRBV5-8 and TRBJ1-4, with 10 bases matching TRBD1. There are 15 residues in the CDR3. The J segment lost 8 bases and the V segment lost 7 bases, leaving 11 bases of the junction unmatched. In germline, CDR1 is SGHTS, CDR2 YDEGEE. The CDR3 protein is CASGEPGTGDEKLFF. The CDR3 nucleotides are TGTGCCAGCGGAGAACCCGGGACAGGGGACGAAAAACTGTTTTTT.

The rearrangement joins TRBV6-5 to TRBJ1-6, with no clear D. The CDR3 extends over 15 amino acids. V was trimmed by 5 bases and J by 5 bases, leaving 13 bases between them. Per the germline V gene, CDR1 is MNHEY and CDR2 is SVGAGI. Here the CDR3 reads CASSRAGGHNSPLHF. The DNA of the CDR3 is TGTGCCAGCAGTCGGGCCGGAGGACATAATTCACCCCTCCACTTT.

The chain combines TRBV19 with TRBJ1-1, with 7 bases lining up with TRBD1. V shed 5 bases and J 4 bases; nucleotides not matched to a gene: 10. In germline, CDR1 is LNHDA, CDR2 SQIVND (reference sequence). CDR3 length: 15 amino acids. The CDR3 protein is CASSPWTGGGTEAFF. The CDR3 DNA reads TGTGCCAGTAGTCCATGGACAGGCGGCGGCACTGAAGCTTTCTTT.

Details on this clone: Within the sample, other DNA sequences also encode this same CDR3. The gene calls are TRBV9 and TRBJ2-1, with D possibly TRBD1 on 7 matching bases. Per the germline V gene, CDR1 is SGDLS and CDR2 is YYNGEE. The germline V and J ends were trimmed by 4 bases and 8 bases, with 10 bases remaining between them. The CDR3 runs 12 residues. The CDR3 sequence is CASSQGGHEQFF. In DNA form, the CDR3 reads TGTGCCAGCAGCCAGGGGGGTCATGAGCAGTTCTTC.

The V gene is TRBV30, the J gene TRBJ2-2; D remains unclear. The CDR3 is 15 residues long. The germline CDR1 and CDR2 sequences are GTSNPN and SVGIG (reference sequence). V shed 4 bases and J shed 2 bases, with 14 bases lying between them. This CDR3 reads CAWIRNGFNTGELFF. CDR3 bases: TGTGCCTGGATTCGAAACGGGTTTAACACCGGGGAGCTGTTTTTT.

This clone was recorded once. The V and J genes are TRBV27 and TRBJ1-1; D is perhaps TRBD1 (5 bases). Germline CDR1 is MNHEY and CDR2 is SMNVEV (reference sequence). The CDR3 covers 14 residues. With 0 bases removed from V and 1 base from J, the gap between germline ends came to 6 bases. CDR3 residues: CASSLSGGNTEAFF. As DNA, the CDR3 is TGTGCCAGCAGTTTATCGGGGGGGAACACTGAAGCTTTCTTT.

This clone was counted between two and nine times. The V call is TRBV2, the J call TRBJ1-6; the match to TRBD1 covers 8 bases. Trimming took 3 bases from V and 9 from J; bases not matched to a gene: 7. This CDR3 is built from 15 residues. Germline CDR1 SNHLY, CDR2 FYNNEI. The CDR3: CASSERQGMGSPLHF. The CDR3 region has the DNA TGTGCCAGCAGTGAGAGACAGGGGATGGGTTCACCCCTCCACTTT.

J is TRBJ1-2 and V is TRBV21-1; the table's D call, TRBD1, was not checked against the DNA. TRBV21-1 represents a pseudogene. The CDR3 contains 18 residues. DNA of the CDR3: TGTGCCAGCAGCAAATCGTTCCGGGACAGGGGGCTCCCCTATGGCTACACCTTC. Protein product: CASSKSFRDRGLPYGYTF.

CDR3: CASSLRTGGGNQPQHF. CDR3 DNA sequence: TGTGCCAGCAGCTTACGTACGGGAGGCGGCAATCAGCCCCAGCATTTT. The V gene is TRBV7-2, the J gene TRBJ1-5; no clear D. The V gene's germline CDR1 is SGHTA and CDR2 FQGNSA. There are 16 residues in the CDR3. Between the trimmed V and J ends, which lost 2 bases and 2 bases, there was a span of 13 bases. Full variable domain (outside the CDR3, taken from reference TRBV7-2 and TRBJ1-5): GAGVSQSPSNKVTEKGKDVELRCDPISGHTALYWYRQSLGQGLEFLIYFQGNSAPDKSGLPSDRFSAERTGGSVSTLTIQRTQQEDSAVYLCASSLRTGGGNQPQHFGDGTRLSIL.

Comment on this clone: The junction differs from germline at one of its ends, possibly a read error. The chain links TRBV2 to TRBJ2-5; 8 bases match TRBD1. The CDR3 is made up of 11 amino acids. Germline CDR1 and CDR2: SNHLY and FYNNEI. The CDR3 sequence: CAGRQGETQYF. The CDR3 DNA reads TGTGCCGGCAGACAGGGGGAGACCCAGTACTTC.

Written as DNA, the CDR3 is TGTGCCAGCAGCGAATCGACAGCTACGATCTCTGGAAACACCATATATTTT. Protein: CASSESTATISGNTIYF. The V call is TRBV7-8, the J call TRBJ1-3; maybe TRBD1 (5 bases). This CDR3 comprises 17 residues. Germline V gives CDR1 SGHVS, CDR2 FQNEAQ. Trimming left V 5 bases short and J 0 bases short, with 17 bases between.

V and J are TRBV10-2 and TRBJ1-1, with D perhaps matching TRBD1 (5 bases). The germline V and J ends were trimmed by 5 bases and 4 bases, with 14 bases remaining between them. The V gene's germline CDR1 is WSHSY and CDR2 SAAADI. The CDR3 spans 14 residues. CDR3 loop: CASSPQGPVTEAFF. The CDR3 nucleotides are TGCGCCAGCAGTCCCCAGGGTCCGGTCACTGAAGCTTTCTTT.

The genes are TRBV27 and TRBJ2-1; D unclear. V lost 2 bases to trimming and J lost 7 bases, with 9 bases between them. Germline assignment: CDR1 MNHEY and CDR2 SMNVEV (reference sequence). The CDR3 contains 13 residues. In nucleotides, the CDR3 is TGTGCCAGCAGTTTAGAACGGTTAAATGAGCAGTTCTTC. Residues: CASSLERLNEQFF.

This chain joins TRBV4-3 and TRBJ2-6; no definite D call. Trimming stripped 0 bases from V and 0 bases from J, with 6 bases between. Per germline, CDR1 LGHNA and CDR2 YSLEER. CDR3 length: 16 amino acids. This CDR3 reads CASSQDTGSGANVLTF. CDR3 in DNA: TGCGCCAGCAGCCAAGATACGGGCTCTGGGGCCAACGTCCTGACTTTC.

The rearrangement uses TRBV7-2 and TRBJ1-5, with a weak D call TRBD1 (5 bases). V was clipped by 5 bases and J by 9 bases, with 17 bases between them. This CDR3 has 14 amino acids. The germline V gene encodes CDR1 SGHTA and CDR2 FQGNSA. CDR3 nucleotides: TGTGCCAGCAGCGAGACAGCTTACCGTCGGCCCCAGCATTTT. It yields the protein CASSETAYRRPQHF.

The chain uses TRBV9 and TRBJ1-3; a weak D match, TRBD1 (6 bases). CDR3 size: 14 residues. V was trimmed by 2 bases and J by 2 bases, leaving 8 bases between them. Germline-derived CDR1 and CDR2 are SGDLS and YYNGEE. The CDR3 sequence: CASSVGHTGNTIYF. The DNA for the CDR3 is TGTGCCAGCAGCGTGGGACATACTGGAAACACCATATATTTT.

The chain uses TRBV5-1 and TRBJ1-2; no firm D call. V was shortened by 0 bases and J by 6 bases, with 6 bases between the two germline ends. Germline loops: CDR1 SGHRS, CDR2 YFSETQ. The CDR3 spans 12 residues. CDR3 bases: TGCGCCAGCAGCTTGGGCGAAGATGGCTACACCTTC. This codes for CASSLGEDGYTF.

This clone was seen once. The V call is TRBV6-1, the J call TRBJ1-5, with D maybe TRBD1 (6 bases). The germline gives CDR1 MNHNS, CDR2 SASEGT. The CDR3 consists of 16 residues. V was trimmed by 2 bases and J by 3 bases, leaving 14 bases between them. The CDR3 coding sequence is TGTGCCAGCAGTGAACTGGCAGGGGTTTACAATCAGCCCCAGCATTTT. Amino acids: CASSELAGVYNQPQHF.

The V call is TRBV5-6, the J call TRBJ1-3, with D perhaps matching TRBD1 (6 bases). The germline V gene has CDR1 SGHDT and CDR2 YYEEEE. The CDR3 is made up of 14 amino acids. V was clipped by 4 bases and J by 2 bases, with 10 bases between them. CDR3 sequence: CASSEDSAGNTIYF. CDR3 bases: TGTGCCAGCAGCGAGGACAGCGCTGGAAACACCATATATTTT.

The V call is TRBV21-1, the J call TRBJ2-3; the table gives TRBD1 as D, unverified against the DNA. TRBV21-1 is tagged as a pseudogene. This CDR3 has 16 amino acids. This chain's CDR3 is CASRKAEGVVTDTQYF. The CDR3 coding sequence is TGTGCCAGCAGAAAGGCAGAGGGGGTTGTCACAGATACGCAGTATTTT.

The chain links TRBV30 to TRBJ1-5, with 12 nucleotides matching TRBD1. The V and J ends lost 2 bases and 7 bases, in that order; junction bases with no gene match: 9. CDR3 length equals 16 residues. Germline V gives CDR1 GTSNPN, CDR2 SVGIG (reference sequence). DNA of the CDR3: TGTGCCTGGAGTAACCGGGACAGGGGGCATCGGCAGCCCCAGCATTTT. This translates into CAWSNRDRGHRQPQHF.